One and the same sample provided the 22 T cell receptor beta chains below, sequenced in a study of identical twins. TCRdb independently ran MiXCR on the 5' RACE reads; one entry per CDR3 protein. The sample includes about 220,000 distinct CDR3 sequences, about 7.5% of them seen just once. Separately, the same data were catalogued under a study of yellow fever vaccine responses in identical twins.

The sample comprised CD8+ T cells sorted from blood. Every receptor here comes from a woman aged 18-30 years in good health.

This clonotype was observed at least ten times. J is TRBJ2-3 and V is TRBV4-1; 11 positions agree with TRBD2. This CDR3 is built from 15 residues. V lost 6 bases, J lost 2 bases, and 4 bases stayed unmatched. Germline V gives CDR1 MGHRA, CDR2 YSYEKL. CDR3 coding DNA: TGCGCCAGCAGACCGGGACTAGCGGACACAGATACGCAGTATTTT. It encodes CASRPGLADTDTQYF.

A few counts support this clonotype. The rearrangement uses TRBV6-4 and TRBJ2-3; D is unclear. Trimming removed 0 bases from V and 6 bases from J, with 7 bases in between. CDR3 length: 13 residues. CDR1 and CDR2 (germline): MRHNA, SNTAGT. The CDR3 reads CASSDSPSDTQYF. The CDR3 coding sequence is TGTGCCAGCAGTGACTCCCCCAGCGATACGCAGTATTTT.

This clonotype turned up a few times. V gene TRBV12-3 or TRBV12-4 combines with J gene TRBJ2-2; D not resolved. V was pared by 7 bases and J by 6 bases, with 18 bases between. The CDR3 is 15 amino acids. The chain's CDR3 is CASINALFWSGELFF. The CDR3 bases are TGTGCCAGCATCAATGCGCTTTTCTGGTCCGGGGAGCTGTTTTTT.

This clonotype was picked up a small number of times. This sequence joins TRBV3-1 and TRBJ2-1; 9 positions match TRBD2. Germline V gene data show CDR1 as LGHDT and CDR2 as YNNKEL (reference sequence). The length of the CDR3 is 15 residues. V lost 4 bases to trimming and J lost 3 bases; unmatched junction nucleotides: 4. The CDR3 nucleotides read TGTGCCAGCAGCCCGCGGGGGGGGCACTACAATGAGCAGTTCTTC. It is translated as CASSPRGGHYNEQFF.

The chain recombines TRBV6-1 with TRBJ2-3; D is perhaps TRBD1 (5 bases). The CDR3 has 14 residues. Germline-derived CDR1 and CDR2 are MNHNS and SASEGT. Trimming shortened V by 6 bases and J by 3 bases, and 13 bases separated the two germline ends. CDR3 nucleotides: TGTGCCAGCAGCCAGGGTTATAGTACAGATACGCAGTATTTT. Protein: CASSQGYSTDTQYF.

V gene TRBV27 combines with J gene TRBJ2-5; TRBD2 might be the D (5 bases). CDR1 and CDR2 from the germline V gene are MNHEY and SMNVEV (reference sequence). The CDR3 covers 14 residues. Trimming cost V 3 bases and J 5 bases, with 13 bases left between them. The CDR3 is CASSFQFGVETQYF. The CDR3 bases are TGTGCCAGCAGTTTTCAGTTCGGGGTGGAGACCCAGTACTTC.

This sequence joins TRBV2 and TRBJ2-7, with 9 bases fitting TRBD1. V shed 3 bases, J shed 6 bases, and the junction held 9 bases outside the gene matches. The CDR3 is made up of 15 amino acids. Per germline, CDR1 SNHLY and CDR2 FYNNEI. DNA of the CDR3: TGTGCCAGCAGTGAGGAACAGGGGGCGCGAGTCGAGCAGTACGTC. As protein: CASSEEQGARVEQYV.

The chain links TRBV27 to TRBJ2-1; D is undetermined. The germline V gene encodes CDR1 MNHEY and CDR2 SMNVEV (reference sequence). The CDR3 extends over 12 amino acids. V was pared by 2 bases and J by 8 bases, with 7 bases between. CDR3 nucleotide sequence: TGTGCCAGCAGTTTAGGTTTTCATGAGCAGTTCTTC. This gives the protein CASSLGFHEQFF.

The CDR3: CASSLNQGSSEQYF. In nucleotides, the CDR3 is TGTGCCAGCAGTTTAAATCAGGGTTCTAGCGAGCAGTACTTC. V gene TRBV27 combines with J gene TRBJ2-7; maybe TRBD1 (5 bases). CDR1 is MNHEY and CDR2 is SMNVEV in the germline V gene (reference sequence). Trimming took off 2 bases at V and 6 bases at J, with 14 bases between the two ends. This CDR3 is built from 14 residues.

The sample holds a few counts of this clonotype. V usage is TRBV5-5 and J usage is TRBJ2-7; TRBD1 aligns across 7 bases. From germline, CDR1 is SGHKS and CDR2 YYEKEE (reference sequence). This CDR3 is 16 amino acids long. V was pared by 4 bases and J by 3 bases, with 13 bases of the junction left unmatched. CDR3 nucleotides: TGTGCCAGCAGCGTAGACGGGACAGCGTCCTTCTACGAGCAGTACTTC. This translates into CASSVDGTASFYEQYF.

This clonotype was recorded a few times. The chain couples TRBV9 to TRBJ2-7, with D hard to call. This CDR3 comprises 13 residues. Germline V gene data show CDR1 as SGDLS and CDR2 as YYNGEE. The V gene lost 0 bases and the J gene lost 4 bases, with 8 bases spanning the gap. The DNA of the CDR3 is TGTGCCAGCAGCGTAGACTGGGATTACGAGCAGTACTTC. As protein: CASSVDWDYEQYF.

There are many counts of this clonotype. This chain joins TRBV12-3 or TRBV12-4 and TRBJ1-6, with D possibly TRBD1 on 6 matching bases. V lost 3 bases, J lost 10 bases, and 13 bases lay in between. The CDR3 length is 14 residues. In DNA, the CDR3 is TGTGCCAGCAGTTTGGGCGGAGGGGGATCACCCCTCCACTTT. This codes for CASSLGGGGSPLHF.

This clonotype showed up just a few times. This sequence joins TRBV27 and TRBJ2-7, with a possible D match to TRBD1 (5 bases). The CDR3 loop spans 14 amino acids. Germline values: CDR1 MNHEY, CDR2 SMNVEV (reference sequence). Deletions cut 6 bases from V and 3 bases from J, with 15 bases between. CDR3 bases: TGTGCCAGCAGCTCCAGGACAAAGTTCTACGAGCAGTACTTC. Its protein is CASSSRTKFYEQYF.

At least ten counts were recorded for this clonotype. V and J are TRBV28 and TRBJ2-3; TRBD1 or TRBD2 may be the D gene (6 bases each). V lost 6 bases and J 2 bases, leaving 15 bases between the germline ends. Germline CDR1 and CDR2: MDHEN and SYDVKM. The CDR3 sequence is 15 residues long. CDR3 sequence reads: CASSPGDSHTDTQYF. CDR3 DNA: TGTGCCAGCAGCCCAGGGGACTCGCACACAGATACGCAGTATTTT. The whole variable domain, remainder taken from reference TRBV28 and TRBJ2-3, is DVKVTQSSRYLVKRTGEKVFLECVQDMDHENMFWYRQDPGLGLRLIYFSYDVKMKEKGDIPEGYSVSREKKERFSLILESASTNQTSMYLCASSPGDSHTDTQYFGPGTRLTVL.

As concerns this clonotype: A clone one base away is much larger, so this may be a read error. This CDR3 is CAISDPESSYNEQFF. The CDR3 coding sequence is TGTGCCATCAGTGACCCGGAGAGCTCCTACAATGAGCAGTTCTTC. The V and J genes are TRBV10-3 and TRBJ2-1; D not certain. The CDR3 loop spans 15 amino acids. Looked up from germline, CDR1 is ENHRY and CDR2 is SYGVKD. V was cut by 3 bases and J by 0 bases, with 9 bases left in between.

This clonotype was counted ten times or more. V usage is TRBV12-3 or TRBV12-4 and J usage is TRBJ2-1, with 7 positions matching TRBD2. This CDR3 has 16 residues. V lost 5 bases, J lost 3 bases, and 10 bases stayed unmatched. DNA of the CDR3: TGTGCCAGCAGTCCTCCGGGACTAAGTAGCTACAATGAGCAGTTCTTC. This codes for CASSPPGLSSYNEQFF.

The chain couples TRBV9 to TRBJ2-1; 10 nucleotides align to TRBD2. Germline V lookup: CDR1 SGDLS, CDR2 YYNGEE. V shed 0 bases, J shed 5 bases, and the junction held 2 bases outside the gene matches. The CDR3 is 15 residues long. The CDR3 DNA is TGTGCCAGCAGCGTAGAACTAGCGGGAAACAATGAGCAGTTCTTC. It codes for CASSVELAGNNEQFF.

This clonotype appeared a few times. The chain uses TRBV11-2 and TRBJ2-2; 10 bases align to TRBD1. The CDR3 spans 19 residues. V shed 1 base and J 1 base; nucleotides not matched to a gene: 9. The germline CDR1 and CDR2 sequences are SGHAT and FQNNGV. Here the CDR3 reads CASSLGGQGSYLNTGELFF. CDR3 DNA sequence: TGTGCCAGCAGCTTAGGGGGACAGGGGTCTTACTTGAACACCGGGGAGCTGTTTTTT.

This clonotype appeared many times. This rearrangement joins TRBV27 to TRBJ2-5; D may match TRBD1 or TRBD2 (6 bases each). The length of the CDR3 is 14 residues. Germline V gene data show CDR1 as MNHEY and CDR2 as SMNVEV (reference sequence). V was trimmed by 6 bases and J by 4 bases, leaving 15 bases between them. As DNA, the CDR3 is TGTGCCAGCAGCCCCCCGGGGGCACGAGAGACCCAGTACTTC. Translation gives CASSPPGARETQYF.

Many counts were recorded for this clonotype. This chain connects TRBV12-3 or TRBV12-4 to TRBJ2-5; 11 bases are shared with TRBD2. Trimming cost V 6 bases and J 10 bases; bases outside gene matches: 19. This CDR3 comprises 17 residues. CDR3 in amino acids: CASSNGLAGRPRVGQYF. The CDR3 region has the DNA TGTGCCAGCAGCAATGGACTAGCGGGTCGTCCAAGGGTGGGCCAGTACTTC.

This clonotype has more than one count but fewer than ten. This chain joins TRBV7-9 and TRBJ1-5; TRBD1 might be the D (6 bases). The CDR3 contains 16 residues. V dropped 0 bases and J dropped 5 bases, with 14 bases sitting between them. Germline assignment: CDR1 SEHNR and CDR2 FQNEAQ (reference sequence). The CDR3 nucleotides are TGTGCCAGCAGCTTAGCCTCGGGGTGGGGGCATCAGCCCCAGCATTTT. Its translation is CASSLASGWGHQPQHF. The full variable domain, its missing parts supplied by reference TRBV7-9 and TRBJ1-5, is DTGVSQNPRHKITKRGQNVTFRCDPISEHNRLYWYRQTLGQGPEFLTYFQNEAQLEKSRLLSDRFSAERPKGSFSTLEIQRTEQGDSAMYLCASSLASGWGHQPQHFGDGTRLSIL.

This chain links TRBV11-2 with TRBJ2-7, with a weak D call TRBD1 (7 bases). Trimming pared 0 bases from V and 4 bases from J, leaving 13 bases between. The CDR3 totals 15 residues. The germline V gene encodes CDR1 SGHAT and CDR2 FQNNGV. CDR3 coding DNA: TGTGCCAGCAGCTTAGATCCAGGGGGGCTGTACGAGCAGTACTTC. Protein sequence: CASSLDPGGLYEQYF.